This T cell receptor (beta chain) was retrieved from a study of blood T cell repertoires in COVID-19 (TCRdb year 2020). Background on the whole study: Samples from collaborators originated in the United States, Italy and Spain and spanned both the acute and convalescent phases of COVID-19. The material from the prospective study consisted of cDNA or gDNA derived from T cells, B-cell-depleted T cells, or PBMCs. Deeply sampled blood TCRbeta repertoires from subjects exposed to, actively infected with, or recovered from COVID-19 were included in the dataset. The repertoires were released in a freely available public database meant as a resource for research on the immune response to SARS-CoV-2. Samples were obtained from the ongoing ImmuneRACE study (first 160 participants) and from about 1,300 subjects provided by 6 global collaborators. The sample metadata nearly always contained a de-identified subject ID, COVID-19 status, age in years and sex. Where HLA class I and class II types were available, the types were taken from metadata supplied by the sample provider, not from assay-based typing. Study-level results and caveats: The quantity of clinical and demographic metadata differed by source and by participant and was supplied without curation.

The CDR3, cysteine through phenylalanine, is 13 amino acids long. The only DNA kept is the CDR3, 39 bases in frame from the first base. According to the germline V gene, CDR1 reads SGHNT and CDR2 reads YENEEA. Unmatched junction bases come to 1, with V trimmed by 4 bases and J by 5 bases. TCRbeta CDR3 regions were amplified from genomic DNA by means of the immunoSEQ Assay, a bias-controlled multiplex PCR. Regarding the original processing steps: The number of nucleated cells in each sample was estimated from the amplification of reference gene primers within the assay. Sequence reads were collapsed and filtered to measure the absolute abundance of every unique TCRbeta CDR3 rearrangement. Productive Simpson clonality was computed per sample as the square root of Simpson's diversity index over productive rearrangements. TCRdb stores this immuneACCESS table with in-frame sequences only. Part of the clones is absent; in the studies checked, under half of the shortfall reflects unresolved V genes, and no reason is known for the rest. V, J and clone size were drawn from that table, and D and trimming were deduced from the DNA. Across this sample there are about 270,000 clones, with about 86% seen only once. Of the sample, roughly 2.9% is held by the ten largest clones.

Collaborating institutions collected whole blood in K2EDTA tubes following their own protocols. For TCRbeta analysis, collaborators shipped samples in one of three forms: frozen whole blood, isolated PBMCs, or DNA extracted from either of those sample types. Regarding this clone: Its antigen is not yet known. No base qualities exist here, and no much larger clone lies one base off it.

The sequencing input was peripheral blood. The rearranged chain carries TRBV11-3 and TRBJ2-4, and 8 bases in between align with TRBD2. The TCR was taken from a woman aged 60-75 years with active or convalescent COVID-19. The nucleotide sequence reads TGTGCCAGCAGCTCAGCGGGGGAAAACATTCAGTACTTC. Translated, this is CASSSAGENIQYF.